This T cell receptor beta chain originates from a study of OX40 agonist ivuxolimab in advanced cancers. At the level of the study: The patients received ivuxolimab by intravenous route every 2 weeks at 0.01 to 10 mg/kg. Patients with prior anti-PD-1, anti-PD-L1 or anti-CTLA-4 therapy were eligible; 40% had some. Dose-escalation patients were diagnosed with hepatocellular carcinoma, melanoma, renal cell cancer or head and neck cancer.

Profiled with immunoSEQ multiplex PCR; TCRdb holds only in-frame clones, not every one. The table shows roughly 73,000 clones, with 80% to 90% occurring only once. The V gene's germline CDR1 is GTSNPN and CDR2 SVGIG (reference sequence). The V end was cut by 5 bases, the J end by 6 bases, with 16 bases between. The CDR3 has 14 amino acids. Patients were ruled out by autoimmune disease history or systemic immunosuppression. The sequences come from CD4+ or CD8+ T cells sorted from blood, collected in a trial of the OX40 agonist ivuxolimab. The chain employs TRBV30 and TRBJ2-2; D remains ambiguous. This clonotype originated in an adult with an advanced solid tumor such as melanoma, head and neck, liver or kidney cancer. CDR3 in DNA: TGTGCCTGGTTGAACCCTACGGGCTCCGGGGAGCTGTTTTTT. Amino acids: CAWLNPTGSGELFF.